This T cell receptor beta chain was observed in a study of blood T cell repertoires in COVID-19. Under the authors' procedure: Amplification with reference gene primers provided the estimates of nucleated cell counts. TCRdb's table, derived via immunoSEQ multiplex PCR, lists solely in-frame clones and lacks some. V and J calls plus clone size are reproduced from that table; the DNA served to infer D and trimming. Among under 100,000 clones listed, about 80% were seen once. CDR3 length equals 13 residues. V lost 5 bases to trimming and J lost 7 bases, with 12 bases between them. Germline V lookup: CDR1 MNHEY, CDR2 SMNVEV (reference sequence).

Sequenced material: peripheral blood. The clonotype originates from a woman in her seventies with acute or convalescent COVID-19. The genes are TRBV27 and TRBJ1-5; D uncertain. In nucleotides, the CDR3 is TGTGCCAGCAGTCACTCCGGCGGACAGCCCCAGCATTTT. This translates into CASSHSGGQPQHF.